This paragraph reports one T cell receptor (beta chain). The antigen remains undetermined. In this CDR3 the conserved last residue, phenylalanine or tryptophan, is missing, so a read error is likely. DNA and RNA were both co-extracted from 20-30 mg of bulk tissue that had not been sorted. This entry is derived from a study of tumor-infiltrating lymphocytes in primary liver carcinoma. Study conclusions and caveats: Only around 7-25% of top clones occurred in all five tumor regions. Overlap in tumor-adjacent and tumor-blood pairs fell below that of tumor region pairs.

Production of TCR beta cDNA used approximately 0.45 ug total RNA together with a constant-region primer. Nested multiplex PCR, run for three rounds with slightly modified ARM-PCR, yielded TCR beta libraries. TRBV1-TRBV30 forward primers and a C-beta reverse primer were used in the first two PCR rounds, which each ran for 10 cycles. TCRdb recomputed calls from the multiplex PCR reads with MiXCR, one row per CDR3 protein. The sample consists of some 64,000 distinct CDR3 sequences, about 71% of them appearing once. This CDR3 region has 15 residues. The germline V gene encodes CDR1 SQVTM and CDR2 ANQGSEA. V gave up 7 bases and J gave up 3 bases, with 22 bases separating them.

Sequenced sample: liver tumor tissue from sampling region 4. As for subset: tumor region T4, right-lateral pole. This sequence was found in a man aged 40-49 years with primary liver carcinoma and hepatitis B virus infection. The chain uses TRBV29-1 and TRBJ2-7, with D perhaps TRBD1 or TRBD2 (6 bases each). CDR3 residues: CSARMMGGVIYEQYI. CDR3 nucleotides: TGCAGCGCTAGGATGATGGGGGGCGTAATCTACGAGCAGTACATC.